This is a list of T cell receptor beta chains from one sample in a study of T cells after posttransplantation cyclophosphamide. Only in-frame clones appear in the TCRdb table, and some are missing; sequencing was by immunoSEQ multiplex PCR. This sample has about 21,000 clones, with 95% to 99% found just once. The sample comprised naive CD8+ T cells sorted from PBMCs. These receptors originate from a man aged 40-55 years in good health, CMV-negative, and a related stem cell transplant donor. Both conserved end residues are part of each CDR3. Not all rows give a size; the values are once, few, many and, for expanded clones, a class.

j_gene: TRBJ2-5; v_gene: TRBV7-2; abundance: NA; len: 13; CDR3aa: CASSSFFEETQYF
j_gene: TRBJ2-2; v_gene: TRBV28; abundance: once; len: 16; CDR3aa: CASNQLAITNTGELFF
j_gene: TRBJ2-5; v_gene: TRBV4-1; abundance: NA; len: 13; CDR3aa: CASSQLYQETQYF
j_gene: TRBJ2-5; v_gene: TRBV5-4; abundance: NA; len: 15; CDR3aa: CASSWTSEGRETQYF
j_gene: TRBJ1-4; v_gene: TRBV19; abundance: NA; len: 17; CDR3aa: CASSTIQRTGAGEKLFF
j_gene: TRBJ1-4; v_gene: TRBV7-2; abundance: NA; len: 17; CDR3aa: CASSYDSGLRTNEKLFF
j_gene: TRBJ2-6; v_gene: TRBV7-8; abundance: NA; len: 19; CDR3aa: CASSLKGTGDFSGANVLTF
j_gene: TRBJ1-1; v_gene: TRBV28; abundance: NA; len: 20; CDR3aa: CASSGDPVSGTGFMNTEAFF
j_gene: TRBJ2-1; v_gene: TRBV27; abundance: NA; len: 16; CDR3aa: CASTHGGKSPYNEQFF
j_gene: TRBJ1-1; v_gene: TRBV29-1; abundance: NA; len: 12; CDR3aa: CSVELLQGGAFF
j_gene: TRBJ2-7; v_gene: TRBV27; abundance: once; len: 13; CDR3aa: CASRFSGSYEQYF
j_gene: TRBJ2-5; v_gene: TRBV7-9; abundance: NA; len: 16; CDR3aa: CASSYRTSGRGGTQYF
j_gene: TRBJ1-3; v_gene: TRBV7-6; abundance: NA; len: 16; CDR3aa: CASSPQTGTSGNTIYF
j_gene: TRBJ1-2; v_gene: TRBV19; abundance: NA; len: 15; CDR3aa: CASTIQGNRRYGYTF
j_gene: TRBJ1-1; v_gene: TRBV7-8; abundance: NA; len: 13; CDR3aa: CASSPLRNTEAFF
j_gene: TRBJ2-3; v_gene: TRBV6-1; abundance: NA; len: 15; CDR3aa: CASSEGTSGTDTQYF
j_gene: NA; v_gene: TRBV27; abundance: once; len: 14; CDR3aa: CASGEPGQVYEQYF
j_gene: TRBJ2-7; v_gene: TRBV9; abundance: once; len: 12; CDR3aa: CASSGTSGEQYF